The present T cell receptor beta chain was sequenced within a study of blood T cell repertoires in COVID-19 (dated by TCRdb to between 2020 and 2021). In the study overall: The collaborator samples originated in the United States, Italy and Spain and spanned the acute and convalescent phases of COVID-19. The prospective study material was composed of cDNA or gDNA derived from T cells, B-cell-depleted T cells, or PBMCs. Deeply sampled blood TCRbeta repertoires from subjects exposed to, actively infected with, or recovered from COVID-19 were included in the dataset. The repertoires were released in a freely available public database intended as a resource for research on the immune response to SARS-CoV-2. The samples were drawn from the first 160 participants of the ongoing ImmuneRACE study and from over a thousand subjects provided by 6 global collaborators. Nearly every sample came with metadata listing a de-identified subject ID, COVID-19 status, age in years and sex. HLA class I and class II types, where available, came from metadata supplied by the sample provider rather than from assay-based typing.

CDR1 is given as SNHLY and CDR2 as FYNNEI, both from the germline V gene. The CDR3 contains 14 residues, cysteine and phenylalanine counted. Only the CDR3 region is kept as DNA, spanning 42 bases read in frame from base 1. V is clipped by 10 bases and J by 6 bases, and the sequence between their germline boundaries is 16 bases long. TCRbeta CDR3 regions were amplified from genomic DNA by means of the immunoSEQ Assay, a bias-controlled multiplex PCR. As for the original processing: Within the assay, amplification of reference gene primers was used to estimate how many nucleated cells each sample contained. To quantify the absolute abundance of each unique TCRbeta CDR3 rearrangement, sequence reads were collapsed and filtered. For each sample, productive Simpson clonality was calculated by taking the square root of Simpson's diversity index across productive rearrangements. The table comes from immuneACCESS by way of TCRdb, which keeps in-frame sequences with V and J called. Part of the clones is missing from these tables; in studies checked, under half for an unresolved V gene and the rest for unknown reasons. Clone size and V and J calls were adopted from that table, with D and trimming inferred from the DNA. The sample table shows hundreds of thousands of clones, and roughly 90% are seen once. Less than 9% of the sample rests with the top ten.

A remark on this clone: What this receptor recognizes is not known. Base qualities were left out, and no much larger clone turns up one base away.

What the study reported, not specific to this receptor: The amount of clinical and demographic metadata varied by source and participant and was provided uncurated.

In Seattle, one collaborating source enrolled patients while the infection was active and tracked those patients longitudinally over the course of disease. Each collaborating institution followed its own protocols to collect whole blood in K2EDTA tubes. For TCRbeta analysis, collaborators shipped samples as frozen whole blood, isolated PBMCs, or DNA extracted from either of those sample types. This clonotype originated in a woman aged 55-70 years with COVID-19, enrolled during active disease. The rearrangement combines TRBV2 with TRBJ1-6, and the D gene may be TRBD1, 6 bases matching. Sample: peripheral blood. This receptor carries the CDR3 CATVGQGPNSPLHF. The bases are TGTGCCACCGTGGGTCAGGGGCCTAATTCACCCCTCCACTTT.